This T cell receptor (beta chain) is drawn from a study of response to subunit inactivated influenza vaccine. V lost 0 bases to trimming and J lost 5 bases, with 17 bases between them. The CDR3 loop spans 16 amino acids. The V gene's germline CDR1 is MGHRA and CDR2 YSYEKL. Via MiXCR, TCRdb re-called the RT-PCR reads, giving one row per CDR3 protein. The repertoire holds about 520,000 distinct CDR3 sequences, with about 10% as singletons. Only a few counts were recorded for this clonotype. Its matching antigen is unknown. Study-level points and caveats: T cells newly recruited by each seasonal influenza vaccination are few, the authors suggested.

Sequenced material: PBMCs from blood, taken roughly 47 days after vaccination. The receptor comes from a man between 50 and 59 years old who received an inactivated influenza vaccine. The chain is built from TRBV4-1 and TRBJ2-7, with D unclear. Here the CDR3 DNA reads TGCGCCAGCAGCCAAGATCCCCGCCCTCAGGCCAACGAGCAGTACTTC. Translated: CASSQDPRPQANEQYF.